This T cell receptor beta chain stems from a study of shared clonotypes between healthy human individuals (dated by TCRdb to about 2020). With respect to the entire study: A couple of women and three men aged 18 to 49 years were included in the cohort. For each donor, three plates each were used for CD4 naive and CD4 memory, two plates were used for CD8 naive, and one plate was used for CD8 memory. To estimate repertoire size and how much clonotypes are shared between individuals, the study performed deep sequencing of blood TCR repertoires from a few healthy adults. Libraries were prepared and TCR repertoires were sequenced by different laboratories using diverse techniques, in order to increase sequencing depth and limit assay-specific biases. Per donor, leukapheresis produced somewhere between about 0.9 and 9.5 billion PBMCs. General findings and caveats noted by the study authors: Estimated clonotype richness was generally larger for naive than for memory subsets. Pairwise subsampling led to the expectation that sequencing depth would affect the degree of clonotype sharing among donors. Because the study included only a small number of donors, the genetic and exposure-history diversity represented was limited. Clonotypes shared by all four sorted-subset donors showed higher generation probabilities than non-shared clonotypes. When a handful of donors were compared, the shared fraction of clonotypes was about 5% for naive CD4, 3.5% to 4% for naive CD8, 2.3% for memory CD4, and around 0.37% for memory CD8. Even with the large sequencing depth, rarefaction of the sorted-subset datasets indicated that sequencing was incomplete. Only blood was sampled, and tissue TCR repertoires likely differ from those in blood.

Using the deep immunoSEQ assay, TCR CDR3 regions were amplified from genomic DNA by multiplex PCR. Genomic DNA extracted from each cell subset was distributed evenly over all wells of several immunoSEQ 96-well plates, and each plate served as one replicate. For sorted subsets, each replicate PCR was loaded with 150 to 250 ng genomic DNA, equivalent to 30,000 to 35,000 T cell genomes. The purified libraries were quantified using a Qubit 3.0 fluorometer, sized with a Bioanalyzer 2100, and then quantified again using the KAPA Library Quantification kit. Every immunoSEQ 96-well plate was sequenced on a dedicated single-read 150-cycle Illumina NextSeq 550 flow cell. Processing in the source paper ran as follows. Because the immunoSEQ output included only junctional sequences and no quality scores, the filtering could not be the same as the filtering used for full-length reads. To assign V/J genes and CDR3, sequences were annotated against IMGT germline references using PyIR, a Python wrapper for IgBLAST v1.9. Reads with weak V/J assignments (E-value above 1e-6), missing CDR3, stop codons, out-of-frame junctions, or ambiguous translated residues were removed. A V3J clonotype was defined by an identical inferred V gene, J gene, and CDR3 amino acid sequence. The percentage overlap between two repertoires was calculated by dividing the number of shared unique clonotypes by the size of the smaller repertoire. Richness of each repertoire was evaluated using RTK rarefaction, the Chao1 estimator, and Recon v2.1 estimates of unobserved clonotypes. For all TCRbeta clonotypes obtained by the gDNA method from a few donors, generation probabilities were computed with OLGA. TCRdb retrieved this table from immuneACCESS and kept in-frame rearrangements only. Not all clones are present; in checked studies, unresolved V genes account for under half, and no reason is known for the remainder. From that table come the V and J calls and clone size; the DNA was used to work out D and trimming. This sample gives about 1,900,000 clones in total; roughly 94% of them show up just once. Of the sample, around 1% is held by the ten largest clones.

This clone was picked up one time. The specificity of this receptor is unknown. Base qualities are not recorded, but no much larger clone differs from it by a single base. CDR1 SGHAT and CDR2 FQNNGV are derived from the germline V gene. Deletion took 1 base off V and 7 bases off J, with a span of 16 bases between the germline ends. Reading from cysteine to phenylalanine, the CDR3 counts 16 amino acids. Just CDR3 DNA is preserved here, 48 bases in frame from base 1. For the CD8 naive samples, CD45RO-negative cells were positively selected for CCR7, yielding a CD45RA+CCR7+ population from which TemRA cells were excluded. Donors were healthy HIV-negative adults with no recently reported acute infections or vaccinations. All donors were Caucasian adults living in Nashville, Tennessee, USA. After blood collection by leukapheresis, PBMCs were isolated using Ficoll-Histopaque density gradient centrifugation and then cryopreserved in the vapor phase of liquid nitrogen. Purity and quantity of every magnetically sorted T cell population were checked by analytical flow cytometry. Genomic DNA was isolated from each sorted fraction and quantified by UV absorbance on a Nanodrop 2000c.

Sequencing was carried out using naive CD8+ T cells sorted from blood. Reading the label with the study, this specimen's cell subset or site is: CD45RA+CCR7+. The receptor was derived from a man aged 18 to 29 in good health. The chain links TRBV11-2 with TRBJ1-4; the D segment cannot be called with confidence. The DNA reads as follows: TGTGCCAGCAGCTTAGCCGTAGTCCTAAGAGGTGAAAAACTGTTTTTT. Translated, this gives CASSLAVVLRGEKLFF.